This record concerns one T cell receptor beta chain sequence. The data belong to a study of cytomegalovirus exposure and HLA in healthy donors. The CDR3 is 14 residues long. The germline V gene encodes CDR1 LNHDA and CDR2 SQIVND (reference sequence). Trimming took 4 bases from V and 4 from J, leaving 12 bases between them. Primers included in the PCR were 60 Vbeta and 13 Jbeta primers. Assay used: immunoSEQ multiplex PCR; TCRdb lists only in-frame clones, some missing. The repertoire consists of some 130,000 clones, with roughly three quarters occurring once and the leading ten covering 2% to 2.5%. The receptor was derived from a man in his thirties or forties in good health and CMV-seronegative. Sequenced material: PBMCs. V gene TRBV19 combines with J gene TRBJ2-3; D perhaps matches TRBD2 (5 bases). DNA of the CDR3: TGTGCCAGTAGTAAGAGGGTGGAGGCAGATACGCAGTATTTT. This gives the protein CASSKRVEADTQYF.